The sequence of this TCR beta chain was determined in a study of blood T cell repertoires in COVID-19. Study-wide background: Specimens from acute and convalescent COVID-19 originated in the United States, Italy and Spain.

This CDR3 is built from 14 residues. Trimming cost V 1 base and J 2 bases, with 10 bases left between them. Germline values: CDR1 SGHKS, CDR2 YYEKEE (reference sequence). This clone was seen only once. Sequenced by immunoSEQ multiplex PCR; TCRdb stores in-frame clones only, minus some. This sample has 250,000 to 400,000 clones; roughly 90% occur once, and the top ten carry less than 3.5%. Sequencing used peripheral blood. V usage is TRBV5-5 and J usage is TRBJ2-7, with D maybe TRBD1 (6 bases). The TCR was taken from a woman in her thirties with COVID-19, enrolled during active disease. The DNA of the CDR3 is TGTGCCAGCAGCTTGACAGGGAGCGCCTACGAGCAGTACTTC. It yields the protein CASSLTGSAYEQYF.